The clone carrying this T cell receptor (beta chain) is medium-sized (0.01 to 0.1%) in the sample. What it binds is not known. This CDR3 region has 11 residues. Trimming took off 6 bases at V and 5 bases at J, with 8 bases between the two ends. Germline CDR1 reads WSHSY; CDR2 reads SAAADI. The data derive from a study of metastatic and nonmetastatic thyroid tumors. Study as a whole: Comparative analysis of repertoires was undertaken across blood and tumor or nodule tissue obtained from malignant and benign thyroid patients.

Study results and limitations: Benign nodules were reported to have significantly lower TCR beta diversity than malignant thyroid tumors, in blood and tumor.

In the original analysis: Built for papillary thyroid cancer, a distant-metastasis classifier drew on CDR3 differences across clinicopathological groups. With MiXCR, TCRdb called clones anew from the PCR reads. For this entry, the V and J calls and clone size follow TCRdb and not the study's own pipeline. The profile covers 7,000 to 8,500 clones, with 25% to 30% appearing a single time and roughly 25% taken by the ten largest. There were no patients who had received any treatment before thyroid surgery. The TCR comes from a male donor with papillary thyroid cancer or a benign thyroid nodule (not recorded which). Some clones in this sample may be carry-over from other donors' samples. Sequencing was carried out using adjacent normal tissue. This chain connects TRBV10-2 to TRBJ2-7; D not resolved. CDR3 DNA sequence: TGCGCCAGCAGCCCGGTAAACGAGCAGTACTTC. Its translation: CASSPVNEQYF.